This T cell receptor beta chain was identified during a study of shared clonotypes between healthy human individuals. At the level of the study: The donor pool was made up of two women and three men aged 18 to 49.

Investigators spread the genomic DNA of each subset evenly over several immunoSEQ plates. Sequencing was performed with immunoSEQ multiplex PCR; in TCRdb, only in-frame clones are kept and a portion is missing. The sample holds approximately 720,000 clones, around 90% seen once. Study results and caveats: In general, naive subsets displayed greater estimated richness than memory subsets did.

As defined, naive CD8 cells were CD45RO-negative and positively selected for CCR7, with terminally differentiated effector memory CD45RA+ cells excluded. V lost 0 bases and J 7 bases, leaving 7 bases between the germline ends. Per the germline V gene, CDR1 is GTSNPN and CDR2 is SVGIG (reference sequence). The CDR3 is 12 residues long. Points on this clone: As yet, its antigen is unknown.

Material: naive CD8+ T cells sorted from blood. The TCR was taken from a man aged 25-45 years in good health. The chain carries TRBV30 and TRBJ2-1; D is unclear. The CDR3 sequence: CAWSVALNEQFF. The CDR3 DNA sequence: TGTGCCTGGAGTGTAGCCTTGAATGAGCAGTTCTTC.